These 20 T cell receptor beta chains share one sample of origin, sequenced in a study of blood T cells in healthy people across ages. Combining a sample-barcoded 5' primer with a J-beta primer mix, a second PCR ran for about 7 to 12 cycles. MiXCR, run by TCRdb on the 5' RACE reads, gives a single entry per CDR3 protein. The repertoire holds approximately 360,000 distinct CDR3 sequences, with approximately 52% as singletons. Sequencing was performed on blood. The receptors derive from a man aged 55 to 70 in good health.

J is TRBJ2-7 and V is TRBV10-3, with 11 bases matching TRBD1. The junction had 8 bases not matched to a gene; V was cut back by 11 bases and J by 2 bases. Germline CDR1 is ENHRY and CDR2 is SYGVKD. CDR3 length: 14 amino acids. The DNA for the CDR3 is TGTGCCTCCGGACAGGGGGCAAAGACCTACGAGCAGTACTTC. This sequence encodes CASGQGAKTYEQYF.

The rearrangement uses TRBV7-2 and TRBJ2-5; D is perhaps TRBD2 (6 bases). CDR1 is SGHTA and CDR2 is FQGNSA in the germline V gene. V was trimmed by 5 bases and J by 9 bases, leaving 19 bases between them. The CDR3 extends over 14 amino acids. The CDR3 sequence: CASSPELAGWAQYF. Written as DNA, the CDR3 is TGTGCCAGCAGCCCAGAACTAGCAGGGTGGGCCCAGTACTTC.

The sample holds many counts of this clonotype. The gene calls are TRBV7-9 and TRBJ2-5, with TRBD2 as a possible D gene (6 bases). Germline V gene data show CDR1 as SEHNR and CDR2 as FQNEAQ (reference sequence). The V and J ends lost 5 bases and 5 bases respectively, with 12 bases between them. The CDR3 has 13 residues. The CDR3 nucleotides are TGTGCCAGCAGCCAAAGCGGGCGGGAGACCCAGTACTTC. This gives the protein CASSQSGRETQYF.

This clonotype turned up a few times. The CDR3 DNA is TGCAGTGCTAGAGACGGGACTACCAGATACAATGAGCAGTTCTTC. It specifies CSARDGTTRYNEQFF. The chain combines TRBV20-1 with TRBJ2-1; 7 bases match TRBD2. The CDR3 is made up of 15 amino acids. Germline loops: CDR1 DFQATT, CDR2 SNEGSKA (reference sequence). Trimming at V came to 0 bases and at J to 4 bases, leaving 6 bases not matched to a gene.

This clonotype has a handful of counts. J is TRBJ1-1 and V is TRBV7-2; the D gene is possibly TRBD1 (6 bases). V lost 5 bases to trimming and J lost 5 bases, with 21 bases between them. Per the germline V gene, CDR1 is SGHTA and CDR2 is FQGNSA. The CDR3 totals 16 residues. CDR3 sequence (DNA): TGTGCCAGCAGCCAATGGGTCGGGCAGGGGAAAACTGAAGCTTTCTTT. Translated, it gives CASSQWVGQGKTEAFF.

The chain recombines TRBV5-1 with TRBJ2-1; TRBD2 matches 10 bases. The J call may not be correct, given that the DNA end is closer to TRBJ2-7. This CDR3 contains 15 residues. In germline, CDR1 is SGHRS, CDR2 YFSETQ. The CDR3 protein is CASSSAAGGPNEQYF. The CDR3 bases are TGCGCCAGCAGCTCCGCAGCGGGAGGGCCCAATGAGCAGTACTTC.

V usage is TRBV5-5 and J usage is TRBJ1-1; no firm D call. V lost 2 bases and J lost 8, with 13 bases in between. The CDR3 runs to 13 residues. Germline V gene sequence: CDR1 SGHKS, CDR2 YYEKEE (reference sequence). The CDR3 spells CASSFPLRPEAFF. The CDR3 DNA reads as TGTGCCAGCAGCTTCCCCCTGAGGCCCGAAGCTTTCTTT.

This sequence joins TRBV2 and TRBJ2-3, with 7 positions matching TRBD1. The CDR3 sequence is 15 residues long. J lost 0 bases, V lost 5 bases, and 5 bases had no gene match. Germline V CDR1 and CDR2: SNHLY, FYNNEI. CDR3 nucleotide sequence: TGTGCCAGCAGTCGGGACAGTAAAAGCACAGATACGCAGTATTTT. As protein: CASSRDSKSTDTQYF.

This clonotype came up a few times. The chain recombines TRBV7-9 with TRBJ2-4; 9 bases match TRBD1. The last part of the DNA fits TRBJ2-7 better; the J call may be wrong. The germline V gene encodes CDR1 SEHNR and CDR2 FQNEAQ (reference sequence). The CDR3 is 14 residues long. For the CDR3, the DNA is TGTGCCAGCAGCCCGGGGACAGGGAACTACGAGCAGTACTTC. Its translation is CASSPGTGNYEQYF.

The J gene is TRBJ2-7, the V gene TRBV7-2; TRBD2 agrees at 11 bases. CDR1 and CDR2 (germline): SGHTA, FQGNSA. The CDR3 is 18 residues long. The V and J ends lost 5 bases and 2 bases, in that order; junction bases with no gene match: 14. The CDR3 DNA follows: TGTGCCAGCAGCCCACGCTCCGGGACTAGCGGAGCTGCCTACGAGCAGTACTTC. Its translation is CASSPRSGTSGAAYEQYF.

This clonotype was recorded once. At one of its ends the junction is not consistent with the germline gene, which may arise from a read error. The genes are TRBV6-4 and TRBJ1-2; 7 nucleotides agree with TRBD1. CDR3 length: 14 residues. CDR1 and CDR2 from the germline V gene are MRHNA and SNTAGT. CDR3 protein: CASCDRMTGKGYTF. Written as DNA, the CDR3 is TGTGCCAGCTGTGACCGGATGACAGGGAAGGGCTACACCTTC.

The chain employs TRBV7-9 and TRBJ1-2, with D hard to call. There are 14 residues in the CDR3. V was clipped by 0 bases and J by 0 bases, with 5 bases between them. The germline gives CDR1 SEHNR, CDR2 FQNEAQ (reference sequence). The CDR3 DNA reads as TGTGCCAGCAGCTTAGCGTGGACTAACTATGGCTACACCTTC. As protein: CASSLAWTNYGYTF.

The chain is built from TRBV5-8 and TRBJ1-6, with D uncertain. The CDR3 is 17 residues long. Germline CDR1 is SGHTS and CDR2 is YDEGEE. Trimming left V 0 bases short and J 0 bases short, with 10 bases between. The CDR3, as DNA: TGTGCCAGCAGCTTGGCCAGGCCCAGCTCCTATAATTCACCCCTCCACTTT. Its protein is CASSLARPSSYNSPLHF.

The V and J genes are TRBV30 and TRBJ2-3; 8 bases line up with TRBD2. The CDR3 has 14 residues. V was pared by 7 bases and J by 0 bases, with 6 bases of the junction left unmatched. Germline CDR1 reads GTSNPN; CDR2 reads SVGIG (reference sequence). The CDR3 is CAFVKRGSTDTQYF. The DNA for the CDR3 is TGTGCCTTTGTAAAGCGGGGGAGCACAGATACGCAGTATTTT.

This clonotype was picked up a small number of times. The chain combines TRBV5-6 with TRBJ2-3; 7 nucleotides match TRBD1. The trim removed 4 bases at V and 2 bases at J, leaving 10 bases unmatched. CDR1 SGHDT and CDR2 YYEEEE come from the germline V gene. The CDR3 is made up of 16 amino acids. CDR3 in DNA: TGTGCCAGCAGCCTGGACCGGGACAGATACACAGATACGCAGTATTTT. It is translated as CASSLDRDRYTDTQYF.

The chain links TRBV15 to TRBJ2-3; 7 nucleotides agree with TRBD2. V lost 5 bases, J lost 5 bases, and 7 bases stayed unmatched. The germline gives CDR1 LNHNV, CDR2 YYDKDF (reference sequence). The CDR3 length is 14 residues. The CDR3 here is CATSGGEREDTQYF. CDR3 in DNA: TGTGCCACCAGCGGGGGGGAGCGGGAAGATACGCAGTATTTT.

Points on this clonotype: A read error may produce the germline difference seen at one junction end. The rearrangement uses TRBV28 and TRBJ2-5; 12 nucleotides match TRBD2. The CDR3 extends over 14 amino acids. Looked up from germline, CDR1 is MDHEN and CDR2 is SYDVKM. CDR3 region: CASRTSGDQEIQYF. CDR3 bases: TGTGCCAGCCGGACTAGCGGGGACCAAGAGATCCAGTACTTC.

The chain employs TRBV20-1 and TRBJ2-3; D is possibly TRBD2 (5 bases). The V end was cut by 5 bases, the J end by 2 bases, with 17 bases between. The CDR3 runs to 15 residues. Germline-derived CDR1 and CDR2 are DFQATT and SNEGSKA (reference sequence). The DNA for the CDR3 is TGCAGTGCTCCGGACTTAGCGCGGTCCACAGATACGCAGTATTTT. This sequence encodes CSAPDLARSTDTQYF.

CDR3 coding DNA: TGTGCCAGCAGTGAAGTTCGGCAGGGTCGCTACGAGCAGTACTTC. Encoded protein: CASSEVRQGRYEQYF. The genes are TRBV6-1 and TRBJ2-7; a possible D gene is TRBD1 (5 bases). The CDR3 extends over 15 amino acids. V lost 1 base, J lost 3 bases, and 13 bases lay in between. The germline V gene encodes CDR1 MNHNS and CDR2 SASEGT.

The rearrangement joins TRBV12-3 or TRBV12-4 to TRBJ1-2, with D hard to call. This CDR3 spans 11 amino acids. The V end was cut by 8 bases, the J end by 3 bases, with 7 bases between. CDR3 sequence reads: CASGRHYGYTF. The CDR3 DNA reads TGTGCCAGCGGAAGGCACTATGGCTACACCTTC.